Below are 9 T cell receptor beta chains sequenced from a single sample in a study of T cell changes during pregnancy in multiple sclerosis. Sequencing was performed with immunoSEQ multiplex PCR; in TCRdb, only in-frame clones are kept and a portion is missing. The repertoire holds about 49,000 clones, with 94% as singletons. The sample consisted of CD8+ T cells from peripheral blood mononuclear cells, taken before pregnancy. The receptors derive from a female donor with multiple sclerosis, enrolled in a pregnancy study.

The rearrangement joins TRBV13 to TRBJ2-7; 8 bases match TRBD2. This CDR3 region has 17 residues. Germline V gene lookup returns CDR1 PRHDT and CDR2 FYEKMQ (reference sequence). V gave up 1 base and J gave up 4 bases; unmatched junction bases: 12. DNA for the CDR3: TGTGCCAGCAGCTTAGAGAGGAGCGGGAGTGAGCGGTACGAGCAGTACTTC. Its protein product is CASSLERSGSERYEQYF.

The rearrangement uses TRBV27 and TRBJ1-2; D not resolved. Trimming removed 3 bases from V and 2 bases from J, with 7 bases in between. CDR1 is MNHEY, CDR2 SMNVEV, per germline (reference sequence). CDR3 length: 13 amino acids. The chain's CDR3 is CASSFRGNYGYTF. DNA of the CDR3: TGTGCCAGCAGTTTTCGGGGAAACTATGGCTACACCTTC.

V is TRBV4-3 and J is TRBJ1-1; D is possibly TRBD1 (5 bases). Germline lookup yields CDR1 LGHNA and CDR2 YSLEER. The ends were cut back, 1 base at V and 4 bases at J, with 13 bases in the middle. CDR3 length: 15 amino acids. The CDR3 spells CASSQGGGVGTEAFF. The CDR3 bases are TGCGCCAGCAGCCAAGGAGGAGGGGTTGGCACTGAAGCTTTCTTT.

CDR3 coding DNA: TGCAGCGTTTGGACAGGGGGCACCGAGCAGTACTTC. This sequence encodes CSVWTGGTEQYF. V and J are TRBV29-1 and TRBJ2-7; 11 nucleotides line up with TRBD1. This CDR3 contains 12 residues. The germline V gene encodes CDR1 SQVTM and CDR2 ANQGSEA. V lost 5 bases, J lost 6 bases, and 3 bases stayed unmatched.

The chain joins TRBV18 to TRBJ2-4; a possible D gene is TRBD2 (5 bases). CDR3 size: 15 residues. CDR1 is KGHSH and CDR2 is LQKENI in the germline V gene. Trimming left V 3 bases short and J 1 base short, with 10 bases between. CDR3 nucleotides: TGTGCCAGCTCACCGTTCTTAGCGGCCAAAAACATTCAGTACTTC. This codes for CASSPFLAAKNIQYF.

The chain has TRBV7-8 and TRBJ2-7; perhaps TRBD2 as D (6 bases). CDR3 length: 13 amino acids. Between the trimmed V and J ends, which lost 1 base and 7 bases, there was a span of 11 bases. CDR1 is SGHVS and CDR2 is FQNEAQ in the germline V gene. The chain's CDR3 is CASSLGGTWEQYF. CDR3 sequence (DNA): TGTGCCAGCAGCTTAGGCGGGACGTGGGAGCAGTACTTC.

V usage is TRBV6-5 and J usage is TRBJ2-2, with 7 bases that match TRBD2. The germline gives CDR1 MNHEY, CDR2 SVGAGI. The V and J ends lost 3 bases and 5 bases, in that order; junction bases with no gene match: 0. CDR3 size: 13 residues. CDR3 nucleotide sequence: TGTGCCAGCAGTTATAGCGGGACCGGGGAGCTGTTTTTT. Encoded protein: CASSYSGTGELFF.

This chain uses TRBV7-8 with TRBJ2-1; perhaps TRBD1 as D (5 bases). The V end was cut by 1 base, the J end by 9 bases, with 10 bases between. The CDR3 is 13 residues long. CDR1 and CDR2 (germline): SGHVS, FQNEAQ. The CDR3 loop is CASSLGPQGEQFF. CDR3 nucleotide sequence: TGTGCCAGCAGCTTAGGGCCCCAGGGTGAGCAGTTCTTC.

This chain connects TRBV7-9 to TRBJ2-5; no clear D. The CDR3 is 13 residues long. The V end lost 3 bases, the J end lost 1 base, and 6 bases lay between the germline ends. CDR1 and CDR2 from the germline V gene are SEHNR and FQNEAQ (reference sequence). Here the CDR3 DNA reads TGTGCCAGCAGCTTGGGCCTCCAAGAGACCCAGTACTTC. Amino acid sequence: CASSLGLQETQYF.